This TCR beta chain was found in a study of blood T cell repertoires in COVID-19. Study details: Whether acute or convalescent, the COVID-19 samples came from the United States, Italy and Spain. PBMCs, B-cell-depleted T cells, or T cells provided the cDNA or gDNA that made up the material.

Seattle enrolled patients during active infection and tracked them longitudinally. In the original workflow: From reference gene primer amplification, estimates of nucleated cell counts were derived. Assay used: immunoSEQ multiplex PCR; TCRdb lists only in-frame clones, some missing. V, J and clone size are those of that table, while D and trimming were read from the DNA. The data contain over 60,000 clones, approximately 80% of them seen just once; the ten biggest clones take up 10% to 15%. Deletions cut 3 bases from V and 3 bases from J, with 8 bases between. The CDR3 sequence is 12 residues long. Germline V gene data show CDR1 as SQVTM and CDR2 as ANQGSEA.

The sample comprised peripheral blood. The chain is built from TRBV29-1 and TRBJ1-2, with D unclear. This sequence originates from a man aged 50 or older with COVID-19, enrolled during active disease. The CDR3 protein is CSVDRGDYGYTF. The CDR3 region has the DNA TGCAGCGTTGACCGGGGTGACTATGGCTACACCTTC.